The rows below give T cell receptor beta chains drawn from one sample of a study of blood T cell repertoires in COVID-19. Clones were read by immunoSEQ multiplex PCR, and TCRdb kept only the in-frame ones, dropping some. The repertoire holds 180,000 or so clones, with approximately 86% as singletons. The sequencing sample was made of peripheral blood. These receptor sequences come from a man aged 60-69 years with acute or convalescent COVID-19. The CDR3 runs from the conserved cysteine through the conserved F or W. The D gene is left open where the match is weak. Rows may omit the clone size; those that give it use once, few, many or a size class.

d_call,j_call,v_call,clone_size,cdr3_nt,cdr3_aa
TRBD1,TRBJ1-3,TRBV6-5,.,TGTGCCAGCAGGAGGACAGGGGGCTCTGGAAACACCATATATTTT,CASRRTGGSGNTIYF
.,TRBJ2-5,TRBV28,.,TGTGCCAGCAGTTCCCGACTACCTACTTACCAAGAGACCCAGTACTTC,CASSSRLPTYQETQYF
.,TRBJ1-4,TRBV4-1,.,TGCGCCAGCAGCCAAGATCTAGGAGGTTTCGGGCCGCGAGGCCCTAATGAAAAACTGTTTTTT,CASSQDLGGFGPRGPNEKLFF
TRBD1,TRBJ1-5,TRBV7-2,.,TGTGCCAGCAGCTTAGAGGGGGCGGAGGGGCCCCAGCATTTT,CASSLEGAEGPQHF
TRBD2,TRBJ2-1,TRBV7-9,.,TGTGCCAGCAGCCCAGGGGGACTAGCGGGGGAGCAGTTCTTC,CASSPGGLAGEQFF
TRBD2,TRBJ2-1,TRBV19,.,TGTGCCAGTAGTATGCTAGCGGGAGCGGGTGAGCAGTTCTTC,CASSMLAGAGEQFF
TRBD1,TRBJ1-5,TRBV27,.,TGTGCCAGCAGTCAATACGCCGGGACAGGGGTTCAGCCCCAGCATTTT,CASSQYAGTGVQPQHF
TRBD1,TRBJ2-7,TRBV3-1/TRBV3-2,.,TGTGCCAGCAGCCATCTATCCGGGACAGGGGGCCCAGGGTCCTACGAGCAGTACTTC,CASSHLSGTGGPGSYEQYF
TRBD1,TRBJ2-7,TRBV24-1,.,TGTGCCACCAGTGATGCCGGGACAGGGGGAAGAGGTATCTACGAGCAGTACTTC,CATSDAGTGGRGIYEQYF
.,TRBJ2-5,TRBV6-5,.,TGTGCCAGCAAGACGGCGGGGTTTACCCAAGAGACCCAGTACTTC,CASKTAGFTQETQYF
TRBD1,TRBJ2-7,TRBV2,.,TGTGCCAGCATTCCAGACAGGGCTTACTCCTACGAGCAGTACTTC,CASIPDRAYSYEQYF
.,TRBJ2-5,TRBV27,.,TGTGCCAGCAGTGAAACTAGAGCGAGGCGAGAGACCCAGTACTTC,CASSETRARRETQYF
TRBD1,TRBJ2-5,TRBV7-3,.,TGTGCCAGCAGCTTAGCGTTAGGGGGCGGTGAGACCCAGTACTTC,CASSLALGGGETQYF
.,TRBJ1-5,TRBV19,.,TGTGCCAGTAGTATGGGGGGGTTACAGCCCCAGCATTTT,CASSMGGLQPQHF
TRBD1,TRBJ2-4,TRBV7-6,.,TGTGCCAGCAGCACGCCAGACAGGGGCGACATTCAGTACTTC,CASSTPDRGDIQYF
TRBD2,TRBJ2-6,TRBV19,.,TGTGCCAGTAGTATAGGGGCTAGCGGGAGGAGGTACTCTGGGGCCAACGTCCTGACTTTC,CASSIGASGRRYSGANVLTF
.,TRBJ1-1,TRBV2,.,TGTGCCAGCAGTGTTCTCACGGTGAACACTGAAGCTTTCTTT,CASSVLTVNTEAFF
.,TRBJ2-7,TRBV7-9,.,TGTGCCAGCAGCTCGGGACTCAACTACGAGCAGTACTTC,CASSSGLNYEQYF
.,TRBJ2-5,TRBV3-1/TRBV3-2,.,TGTGCCAGCAGCCACCGAGGAGGGTATGAGACCCAGTACTTC,CASSHRGGYETQYF
TRBD2,TRBJ2-3,TRBV5-1,.,TGCGCCAGCAGCTTGAGAGGGACTAGCGGCACAGATACGCAGTATTTT,CASSLRGTSGTDTQYF
TRBD1,TRBJ2-7,TRBV5-1,.,TGCGCCAGCAGCTTGGCTACAGGGGGCTCCTACGAGCAGTACTTC,CASSLATGGSYEQYF
.,TRBJ1-2,TRBV2,few,TGTGCCAGCAGCGCCGGGACATCCTATGGCTACACCTTC,CASSAGTSYGYTF
.,TRBJ1-5,TRBV28,.,TGTGCCAGCAGTCGTATAAATCAGCCCCAGCATTTT,CASSRINQPQHF
TRBD2,TRBJ2-1,TRBV28,.,TGTGCCAGCAGTACAGCGGGAGCCCAATCCAATGAGCAGTTCTTC,CASSTAGAQSNEQFF
TRBD1,TRBJ1-2,TRBV24-1,.,TGTGCCACCTCTCCGGGACAGGGGGCGGGCTACACCTTC,CATSPGQGAGYTF
.,TRBJ1-2,TRBV7-9,.,TGTGCCAGCAGCTTAGGGTTCCGGTTAGACTATGGCTACACCTTC,CASSLGFRLDYGYTF
.,TRBJ2-2,TRBV11-3,.,TGTGCCAGCAGCTTGGGCAGGGTGAACACCGGGGAGCTGTTTTTT,CASSLGRVNTGELFF
.,TRBJ1-4,TRBV28,.,TGTGCCAGCAGCCGTATCCAAAAGGGGGAAAAACTGTTTTTT,CASSRIQKGEKLFF
TRBD1,TRBJ2-4,TRBV28,.,TGTGCCAGCAGTTTAAACACAGGGGGTAACATTCAGTACTTC,CASSLNTGGNIQYF
TRBD1,TRBJ1-2,TRBV9,.,TGTGCCAGCAGCGTATTCGACAGGGTCGGATATGGCTACACCTTC,CASSVFDRVGYGYTF
TRBD1,TRBJ1-3,TRBV3-1/TRBV3-2,.,TGTGCCAGCAGCCAAGAAAAGGGACAGGCTTTCTCTGGAAACACCATATATTTT,CASSQEKGQAFSGNTIYF
.,TRBJ1-4,TRBV5-1,.,TGCGCCAGCGCCGGACAGACCAAAAATGAAAAACTGTTTTTT,CASAGQTKNEKLFF
TRBD1,TRBJ2-3,TRBV5-1,.,TGCGCCAGCCGTGGACAGGGGGGCACAGATACGCAGTATTTT,CASRGQGGTDTQYF
TRBD1,TRBJ2-3,TRBV7-9,.,TGTGCCAGCAGCACCCGGGACAGAGATCCAGATACGCAGTATTTT,CASSTRDRDPDTQYF
.,TRBJ1-5,TRBV30,.,TGTGCCTGGAGCGAGCAGGGAAATCAGCCCCAGCATTTT,CAWSEQGNQPQHF